This passage covers 32 T cell receptor beta chains from one sample sequenced in a study of Ad26.COV2.S vaccination and SARS-CoV-2 variants. Here immunoSEQ multiplex PCR was the method, and the copy in TCRdb shows in-frame clones only, minus some. The sample includes around 270,000 clones, around 85% seen only once; the top ten take 2.9%. The sample's treatment: around 19 received Ad26.COV2.S at low or high dose, single or two shots; about five received placebo; per-sample allocation not given. Samples were taken on day 63 after the first vaccine or placebo injection. The material was peripheral blood, obtained in a trial of Ad26.COV2.S vaccine versus placebo. The receptor source for this set is a person between 18 and 59 years old who received the Ad26.COV2.S COVID-19 vaccine or a placebo.

The gene calls are TRBV3-1 (or the pseudogene TRBV3-2) and TRBJ1-1; D not certain. Germline V gene lookup returns CDR1 LGHDT and CDR2 YNNKEL (reference sequence). The V and J ends lost 1 base and 5 bases respectively, with 11 bases between them. The CDR3 length is 14 residues. CDR3 sequence reads: CASSQVAGSTEAFF. In DNA, the CDR3 is TGTGCCAGCAGCCAAGTGGCAGGTTCGACTGAAGCTTTCTTT.

The table lists this clone with many counts. V is TRBV6-1 and J is TRBJ1-6; the D is unclear. The length of the CDR3 is 14 residues. V lost 2 bases, J lost 5 bases, and 7 bases lay in between. Germline loops: CDR1 MNHNS, CDR2 SASEGT. As DNA, the CDR3 is TGTGCCAGCAGTGAAATGGTCGATAATTCACCCCTCCACTTT. Its translation: CASSEMVDNSPLHF.

This chain uses TRBV6-2 or TRBV6-3 with TRBJ2-5, with 14 nucleotides matching TRBD2. V shed 0 bases, J shed 6 bases, and the junction held 12 bases outside the gene matches. Germline V gene data show CDR1 as MNHEY and CDR2 as SVGEGT. There are 19 residues in the CDR3. The CDR3 spells CASSYSAGTSGGGRKTQYF. The CDR3 region has the DNA TGTGCCAGCAGTTACTCTGCCGGGACTAGCGGGGGAGGGCGGAAGACCCAGTACTTC.

The chain couples TRBV19 to TRBJ2-3, with a tentative D call TRBD1 (7 bases). V gave up 7 bases and J gave up 0 bases, with 11 bases separating them. The CDR3 is 14 amino acids. Germline CDR1 and CDR2: LNHDA and SQIVND (reference sequence). CDR3 protein: CASTGGPSTDTQYF. The CDR3 nucleotides read TGTGCCAGTACAGGGGGGCCGAGCACAGATACGCAGTATTTT.

The chain couples TRBV24-1 to TRBJ1-1, with TRBD1 matching 11 bases. The CDR3 has 19 amino acids. Germline CDR1 reads KGHDR; CDR2 reads SFDVKD. The V and J ends lost 0 bases and 10 bases, in that order; junction bases with no gene match: 18. In DNA form, the CDR3 reads TGTGCCACCAGTGATTTGCCAGGACAGGGGGCGCTTCCCCCTCCTGGAGCTTTCTTT. Translating gives CATSDLPGQGALPPPGAFF.

The chain recombines TRBV3-1 (or the pseudogene TRBV3-2) with TRBJ2-5; 8 bases line up with TRBD2. Trimming at V came to 6 bases and at J to 4 bases, leaving 10 bases not matched to a gene. From germline, CDR1 is LGHDT and CDR2 YNNKEL (reference sequence). The CDR3 extends over 15 amino acids. The CDR3 here is CASSLRGGVGETQYF. CDR3 nucleotide sequence: TGTGCCAGCAGTCTACGGGGGGGCGTAGGAGAGACCCAGTACTTC.

The CDR3 loop is CSASGPSGGTDTQYF. CDR3 nucleotide sequence: TGCAGTGCTAGTGGGCCTAGCGGGGGGACGGATACGCAGTATTTT. The rearrangement uses TRBV20-1 and TRBJ2-3, with 11 nucleotides matching TRBD2. CDR3 size: 15 residues. Trimming took 3 bases from V and 6 from J; bases not matched to a gene: 8. Germline V gene sequence: CDR1 DFQATT, CDR2 SNEGSKA (reference sequence).

The chain links TRBV6-5 to TRBJ2-1, with 7 bases that match TRBD2. Germline assignment: CDR1 MNHEY and CDR2 SVGAGI. V trimming: 6 bases; J trimming: 5 bases; junction bases outside the gene matches: 4. The CDR3 sequence is 13 residues long. The CDR3 protein is CASRSSGDNEQFF. In DNA, the CDR3 is TGTGCCAGCAGGTCTAGCGGTGACAATGAGCAGTTCTTC.

The rearrangement joins TRBV6-5 to TRBJ2-1; D is unresolved. The germline gives CDR1 MNHEY, CDR2 SVGAGI. V lost 0 bases to trimming and J lost 5 bases, with 11 bases between them. The CDR3 has 15 amino acids. The CDR3 DNA follows: TGTGCCAGCAGTTACTCGATCGCTACCAACAATGAGCAGTTCTTC. Its translation: CASSYSIATNNEQFF.

The chain links TRBV15 to TRBJ2-3; no clear D gene. This CDR3 is 14 amino acids long. Trimming cost V 1 base and J 4 bases, with 9 bases left between them. CDR1 is LNHNV and CDR2 is YYDKDF in the germline V gene (reference sequence). The CDR3 region is CATSRAENSDTQYF. CDR3 nucleotides: TGTGCCACCAGCAGAGCCGAGAACTCAGATACGCAGTATTTT.

CDR3: CASSEAYSNPEQYV. The CDR3 DNA follows: TGTGCCAGCAGTGAAGCGTACAGTAATCCCGAGCAGTACGTC. V and J are TRBV6-1 and TRBJ2-7; unclear D gene. Trimming left V 0 bases short and J 6 bases short, with 12 bases between. CDR3 length: 14 amino acids. Germline loops: CDR1 MNHNS, CDR2 SASEGT.

The rearrangement links TRBV7-6 to TRBJ2-3; 10 bases fit TRBD2. There are 15 residues in the CDR3. Germline CDR1 SGHVS, CDR2 FNYEAQ. V trimming: 1 base; J trimming: 5 bases; junction bases outside the gene matches: 3. The CDR3 nucleotides read TGTGCCAGCAGCTTAGAGCGGGGGGGCGTAGATACGCAGTATTTT. Translating it yields CASSLERGGVDTQYF.

J is TRBJ2-2 and V is TRBV5-5, with D perhaps TRBD1 or TRBD2 (5 bases each). The V end was cut by 2 bases, the J end by 1 base, with 15 bases between. Germline CDR1 reads SGHKS; CDR2 reads YYEKEE (reference sequence). This CDR3 spans 17 amino acids. The CDR3 nucleotides are TGTGCCAGCAGCTTCCGCTCGGGACGGATGAACACCGGGGAGCTGTTTTTT. It codes for CASSFRSGRMNTGELFF.

The gene calls are TRBV19 and TRBJ2-4, with D unresolved. The V gene lost 0 bases and the J gene lost 5 bases, with 5 bases spanning the gap. The germline gives CDR1 LNHDA, CDR2 SQIVND (reference sequence). This CDR3 comprises 13 residues. CDR3 sequence: CASSIDSQNIQYF. The CDR3 nucleotides are TGTGCCAGTAGTATAGATTCCCAAAACATTCAGTACTTC.

The chain recombines TRBV15 with TRBJ2-1; D call uncertain. CDR3 length: 14 amino acids. The germline V and J ends were trimmed by 3 bases and 6 bases, with 12 bases remaining between them. Germline values: CDR1 LNHNV, CDR2 YYDKDF (reference sequence). CDR3 residues: CATSRKDSTNEQFF. CDR3 DNA sequence: TGTGCCACCAGCAGGAAAGACTCCACCAATGAGCAGTTCTTC.

This clone has a handful of counts. The chain links TRBV2 to TRBJ2-7; no clear D gene. V lost 6 bases, J lost 1 base, and 7 bases lay in between. This CDR3 comprises 12 residues. Looked up from germline, CDR1 is SNHLY and CDR2 is FYNNEI. CDR3 nucleotides: TGTGCCAGCAGCGCAGAATCCTACGAGCAGTACTTC. Translation gives CASSAESYEQYF.

The chain combines TRBV4-3 with TRBJ1-4; D not certain. The CDR3 consists of 17 residues. Germline V CDR1 and CDR2: LGHNA, YSLEER. V was cut by 4 bases and J by 8 bases, with 23 bases left in between. CDR3 protein: CASSPFSFRAAVEKLFF. The CDR3, as DNA: TGCGCCAGCAGCCCATTTTCATTCCGGGCTGCGGTCGAAAAACTGTTTTTT.

CDR3: CASSLATSGSYEQFF. The CDR3 DNA reads as TGTGCCAGCAGCTTGGCGACTAGCGGGAGTTATGAGCAGTTCTTC. The rearrangement links TRBV5-5 to TRBJ2-1; TRBD2 aligns across 12 bases. Germline CDR1 is SGHKS and CDR2 is YYEKEE (reference sequence). V shed 0 bases, J shed 8 bases, and the junction held 3 bases outside the gene matches. This CDR3 has 15 amino acids.

The chain is built from TRBV7-2 and TRBJ2-5; possibly TRBD1 or TRBD2 for D (6 bases each). The CDR3 extends over 14 amino acids. From germline, CDR1 is SGHTA and CDR2 FQGNSA. Trimming shortened V by 4 bases and J by 2 bases, and 11 bases separated the two germline ends. CDR3 residues: CASSSRGPQETQYF. CDR3 coding DNA: TGTGCCAGCAGCTCTCGGGGGCCACAAGAGACCCAGTACTTC.

For this clone: A much larger clone lies one base from this, so it may be a read error. Other DNA sequences from this sample encode an identical CDR3 as well. The gene calls are TRBV9 and TRBJ1-3; D call uncertain. The CDR3 is 12 amino acids. The germline V gene encodes CDR1 SGDLS and CDR2 YYNGEE. Between the trimmed V and J ends, which lost 0 bases and 4 bases, there was a span of 2 bases. CDR3 protein: CASSVGGNTIYF. The CDR3 coding sequence is TGTGCCAGCAGCGTAGGGGGAAACACCATATATTTT.

The chain joins TRBV25-1 to TRBJ1-1; D is perhaps TRBD1 (6 bases). The CDR3 has 15 amino acids. Germline CDR1 reads MGHDK; CDR2 reads SYGVNS. V was cut by 3 bases and J by 5 bases, with 16 bases left in between. The CDR3: CASSDRGAGWTEAFF. CDR3 in DNA: TGTGCCAGCAGTGATCGGGGGGCGGGTTGGACTGAAGCTTTCTTT.

The V gene is TRBV9, the J gene TRBJ1-1, with unresolved D. Germline CDR1 and CDR2: SGDLS and YYNGEE. The germline V and J ends were trimmed by 2 bases and 4 bases, with 12 bases remaining between them. The CDR3 covers 14 residues. The CDR3 protein is CASSVWTEGTEAFF. The CDR3 DNA is TGTGCCAGCAGCGTCTGGACGGAGGGCACTGAAGCTTTCTTT.

V gene TRBV25-1 combines with J gene TRBJ2-5; 7 bases fit TRBD2. This CDR3 is built from 10 residues. The V segment lost 4 bases and the J segment 11 bases; nucleotides outside the gene matches: 1. Per the germline V gene, CDR1 is MGHDK and CDR2 is SYGVNS. Here the CDR3 reads CASSGGGQYF. The CDR3 bases are TGTGCCAGCAGTGGCGGGGGTCAGTACTTC.

J is TRBJ2-3 and V is TRBV9; possibly TRBD1 for D (6 bases). Germline V gives CDR1 SGDLS, CDR2 YYNGEE. The CDR3 covers 14 residues. V gave up 3 bases and J gave up 5 bases, with 13 bases separating them. The CDR3 loop is CASSAPGGIDTQYF. CDR3 in DNA: TGTGCCAGCAGCGCCCCTGGGGGCATAGATACGCAGTATTTT. The full variable domain, completed using reference TRBV9 and TRBJ2-3, is DSGVTQTPKHLITATGQRVTLRCSPRSGDLSVYWYQQSLDQGLQFLIQYYNGEERAKGNILERFSAQQFPDLHSELNLSSLELGDSALYFCASSAPGGIDTQYFGPGTRLTVL.

This clone was detected a few times. The chain links TRBV7-2 to TRBJ1-3; no clear D. V was clipped by 2 bases and J by 2 bases, with 16 bases between them. The germline V gene has CDR1 SGHTA and CDR2 FQGNSA. The CDR3 contains 17 residues. The CDR3 nucleotides read TGTGCCAGCAGCTTATTCAGAGCGAGGGATCCTGGAAACACCATATATTTT. As protein: CASSLFRARDPGNTIYF.

The V and J genes are TRBV24-1 and TRBJ1-1; the D gene is possibly TRBD1 (5 bases). CDR1 and CDR2 (germline): KGHDR, SFDVKD. The CDR3 extends over 13 amino acids. With 3 bases removed from V and 3 bases from J, the gap between germline ends came to 7 bases. The CDR3 here is CATSDATDTEAFF. CDR3 sequence (DNA): TGTGCCACCAGTGATGCGACAGACACTGAAGCTTTCTTT.

The V call is TRBV13, the J call TRBJ2-7, with no clear D. Trimming cost V 0 bases and J 5 bases, with 8 bases left between them. Germline CDR1 and CDR2: PRHDT and FYEKMQ (reference sequence). The CDR3 contains 13 residues. In DNA form, the CDR3 reads TGTGCCAGCAGCTTAGGACCGGGTGACGAGCAGTACGTC. Its translation: CASSLGPGDEQYV.

Only one count was recorded for this clone. The V gene is TRBV11-1, the J gene TRBJ2-7; 7 bases map to TRBD2. Trimming removed 5 bases from V and 4 bases from J; junction bases left unmatched: 5. Germline V gene lookup returns CDR1 SGHAT and CDR2 FQDESV (reference sequence). The CDR3 is 13 amino acids. The CDR3 coding sequence is TGTGCCAGCAGCCCTAGCGGAAGATACGAGCAGTACTTC. Protein sequence: CASSPSGRYEQYF.

The V gene is TRBV18, the J gene TRBJ2-1, with D possibly being TRBD1 (5 bases). The CDR3 contains 13 residues. V lost 3 bases, J lost 5 bases, and 8 bases lay in between. Germline CDR1 and CDR2: KGHSH and LQKENI. In nucleotides, the CDR3 is TGTGCCAGCTCACCCAGGGTAGACAATGAGCAGTTCTTC. It encodes CASSPRVDNEQFF.

The V and J genes are TRBV10-3 and TRBJ2-5, with D hard to call. Germline V gene data show CDR1 as ENHRY and CDR2 as SYGVKD. The CDR3 covers 15 residues. Between the trimmed V and J ends, which lost 0 bases and 7 bases, there was a span of 15 bases. Here the CDR3 DNA reads TGTGCCATCAGTGAGTCCCATGTATACGTAGGGACCCAGTACTTC. It yields the protein CAISESHVYVGTQYF.

The chain recombines TRBV11-2 with TRBJ2-7, with 8 bases lining up with TRBD1. V gave up 5 bases and J gave up 5 bases; unmatched junction bases: 5. Germline CDR1 reads SGHAT; CDR2 reads FQNNGV. CDR3 length equals 13 residues. In nucleotides, the CDR3 is TGTGCCAGCAGCAGGACAGGGATTGACGAGCAGTACGTC. Translation: CASSRTGIDEQYV.

As to this clone: At the DNA level, this CDR3 is encoded by other sequences in the same sample as well. The chain combines TRBV19 with TRBJ2-1, with TRBD2 matching 7 bases. This CDR3 is built from 13 residues. In germline, CDR1 is LNHDA, CDR2 SQIVND (reference sequence). Trimming removed 5 bases from V and 7 bases from J; junction bases left unmatched: 5. This chain's CDR3 is CASSPGLLNEQFF. CDR3 bases: TGTGCCAGTAGTCCGGGACTACTTAATGAGCAGTTCTTC.